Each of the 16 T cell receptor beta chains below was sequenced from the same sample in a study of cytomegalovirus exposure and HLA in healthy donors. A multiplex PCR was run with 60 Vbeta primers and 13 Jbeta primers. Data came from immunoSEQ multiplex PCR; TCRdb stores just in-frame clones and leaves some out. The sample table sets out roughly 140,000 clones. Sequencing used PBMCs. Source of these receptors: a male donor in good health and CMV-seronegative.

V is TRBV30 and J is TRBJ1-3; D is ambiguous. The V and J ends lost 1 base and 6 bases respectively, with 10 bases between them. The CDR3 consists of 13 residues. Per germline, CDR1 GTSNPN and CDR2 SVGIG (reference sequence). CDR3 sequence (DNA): TGTGCCTGGAGTGCTGGTGGGCTAAACACCATATATTTT. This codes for CAWSAGGLNTIYF.

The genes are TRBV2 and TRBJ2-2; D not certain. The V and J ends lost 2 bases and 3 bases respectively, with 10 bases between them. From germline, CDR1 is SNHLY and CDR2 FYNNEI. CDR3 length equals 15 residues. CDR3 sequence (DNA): TGTGCCAGCAGTGAACTAGATTTGGACACCGGGGAGCTGTTTTTT. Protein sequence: CASSELDLDTGELFF.

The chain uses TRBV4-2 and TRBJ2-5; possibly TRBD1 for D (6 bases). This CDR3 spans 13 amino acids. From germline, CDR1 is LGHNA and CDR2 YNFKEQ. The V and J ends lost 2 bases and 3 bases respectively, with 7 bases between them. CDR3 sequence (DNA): TGTGCCAGCAGCCAACGGACAGAAGAGACCCAGTACTTC. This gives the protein CASSQRTEETQYF.

CDR3 bases: TGTGCCAGCAGCTTAGTATCAGGGCGGAAGTTCTTC. It codes for CASSLVSGRKFF. V is TRBV11-1 and J is TRBJ2-1; D is possibly TRBD1 (5 bases). The CDR3 length is 12 residues. The ends were cut back, 1 base at V and 14 bases at J, with 12 bases in the middle. CDR1 is SGHAT, CDR2 FQDESV, per germline (reference sequence). The whole variable domain, filled in from reference TRBV11-1 and TRBJ2-1, reads EAEVAQSPRYKITEKSQAVAFWCDPISGHATLYWYRQILGQGPELLVQFQDESVVDDSQLPKDRFSAERLKGVDSTLKIQPAELGDSAMYLCASSLVSGRKFFGPGTRLTVL.

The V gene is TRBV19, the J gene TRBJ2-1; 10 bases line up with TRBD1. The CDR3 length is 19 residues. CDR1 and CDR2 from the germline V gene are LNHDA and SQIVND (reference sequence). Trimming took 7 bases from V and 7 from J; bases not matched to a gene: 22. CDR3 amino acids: CASKRGGQGWYPTGNEQFF. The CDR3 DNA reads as TGTGCCAGTAAAAGGGGGGGACAGGGGTGGTACCCTACTGGGAATGAGCAGTTCTTC.

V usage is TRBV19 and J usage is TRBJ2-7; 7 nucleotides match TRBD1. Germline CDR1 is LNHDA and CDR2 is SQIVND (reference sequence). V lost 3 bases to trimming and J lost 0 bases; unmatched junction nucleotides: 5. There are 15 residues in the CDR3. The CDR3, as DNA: TGTGCCAGTAGTATCTCTACAGGGGACTCCTACGAGCAGTACTTC. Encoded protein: CASSISTGDSYEQYF.

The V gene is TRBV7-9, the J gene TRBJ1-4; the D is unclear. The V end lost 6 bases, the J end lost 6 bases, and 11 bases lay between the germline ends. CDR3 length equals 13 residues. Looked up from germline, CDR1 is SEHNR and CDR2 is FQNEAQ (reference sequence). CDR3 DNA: TGTGCCAGCAGGGATCGGGTATATGAAAAACTGTTTTTT. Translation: CASRDRVYEKLFF.

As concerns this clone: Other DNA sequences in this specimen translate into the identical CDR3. The CDR3 DNA reads TGTGCCTGGAGTGTACTAGCGGGGGGAGAGACCCAGTACTTC. Translation gives CAWSVLAGGETQYF. V gene TRBV30 combines with J gene TRBJ2-5, with TRBD2 matching over 12 bases. The CDR3 contains 14 residues. Germline V lookup: CDR1 GTSNPN, CDR2 SVGIG (reference sequence). Trimming took 0 bases from V and 4 from J; bases not matched to a gene: 0.

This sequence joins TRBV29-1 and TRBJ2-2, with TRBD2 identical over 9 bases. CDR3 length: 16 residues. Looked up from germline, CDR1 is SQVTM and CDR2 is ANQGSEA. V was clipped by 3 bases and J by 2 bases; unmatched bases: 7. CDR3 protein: CSVEREGQKNTGELFF. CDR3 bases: TGCAGCGTTGAGCGGGAGGGCCAGAAAAACACCGGGGAGCTGTTTTTT.

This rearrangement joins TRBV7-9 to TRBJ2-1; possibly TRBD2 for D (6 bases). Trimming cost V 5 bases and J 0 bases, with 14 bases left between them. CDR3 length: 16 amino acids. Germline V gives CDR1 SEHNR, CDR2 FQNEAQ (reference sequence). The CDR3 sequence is CASSPEGWSSYNEQFF. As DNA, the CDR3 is TGTGCCAGCAGCCCGGAGGGATGGAGCTCCTACAATGAGCAGTTCTTC.

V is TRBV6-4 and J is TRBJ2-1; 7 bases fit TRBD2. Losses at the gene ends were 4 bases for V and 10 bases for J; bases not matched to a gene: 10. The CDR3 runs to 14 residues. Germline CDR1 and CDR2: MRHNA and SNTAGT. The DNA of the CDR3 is TGTGCCAGCAGTGCGGAGCGGGGATCGGGGGAGCAGTTCTTC. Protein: CASSAERGSGEQFF.

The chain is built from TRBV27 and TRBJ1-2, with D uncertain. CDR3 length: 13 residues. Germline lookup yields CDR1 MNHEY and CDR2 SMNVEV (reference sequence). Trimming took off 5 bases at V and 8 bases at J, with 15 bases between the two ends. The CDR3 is CASSPFGRQGYTF. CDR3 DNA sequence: TGTGCCAGCAGTCCCTTTGGGAGGCAGGGCTACACCTTC.

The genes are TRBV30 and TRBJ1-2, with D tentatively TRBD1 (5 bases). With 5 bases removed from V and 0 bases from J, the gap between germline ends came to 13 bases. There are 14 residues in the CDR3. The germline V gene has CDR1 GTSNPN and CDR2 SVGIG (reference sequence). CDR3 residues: CAWRRTKPNYGYTF. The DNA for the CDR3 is TGTGCCTGGCGCCGGACAAAGCCTAACTATGGCTACACCTTC.

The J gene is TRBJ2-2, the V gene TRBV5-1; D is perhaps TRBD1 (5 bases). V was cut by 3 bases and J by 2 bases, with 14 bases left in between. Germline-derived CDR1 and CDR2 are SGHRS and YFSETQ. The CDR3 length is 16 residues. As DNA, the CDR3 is TGCGCCAGCAGCTATGTAACCGACAGAAACACCGGGGAGCTGTTTTTT. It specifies CASSYVTDRNTGELFF.

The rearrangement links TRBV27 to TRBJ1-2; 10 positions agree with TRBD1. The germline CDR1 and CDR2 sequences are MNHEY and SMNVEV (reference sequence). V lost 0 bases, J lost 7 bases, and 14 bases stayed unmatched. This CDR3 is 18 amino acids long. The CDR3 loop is CASSLSGQGGIGAFGYTF. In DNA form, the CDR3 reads TGTGCCAGCAGTTTATCCGGACAGGGGGGAATTGGGGCTTTTGGCTACACCTTC.

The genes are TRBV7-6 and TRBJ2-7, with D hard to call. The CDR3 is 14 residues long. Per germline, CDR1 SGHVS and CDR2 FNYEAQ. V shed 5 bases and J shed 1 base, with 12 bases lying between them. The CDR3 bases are TGTGCCAGCAGCCATTCCCCGAGGTCCTACGAGCAGTACTTC. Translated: CASSHSPRSYEQYF.